One sample yielded the 4 T cell receptor beta chains listed below, sequenced in a study of Ad26.COV2.S vaccination and SARS-CoV-2 variants. Repertoires were generated with immunoSEQ multiplex PCR, while TCRdb's copy carries only in-frame clones and drops some. Of 350,000 to 500,000 clones in the sample, roughly 87% were seen once. Treatment denoted: approximately 18 received Ad26.COV2.S at low or high dose, single or two shots; 5 received placebo; per-sample allocation not given. The samples were gathered on day 63 after the first injection of vaccine or placebo. The sequencing here drew on peripheral blood, taken in a trial of Ad26.COV2.S vaccine versus placebo. All receptors come from a person between 18 and 59 years old who received the Ad26.COV2.S COVID-19 vaccine or a placebo.

The CDR3 region is CASSLRTSGAGELFF. As DNA, the CDR3 is TGTGCCAGCAGTCTACGGACTAGCGGGGCCGGGGAGCTGTTTTTT. V gene TRBV11-3 combines with J gene TRBJ2-2, with 12 bases that match TRBD2. CDR3 size: 15 residues. V shed 6 bases and J 6 bases; nucleotides not matched to a gene: 5. The germline V gene encodes CDR1 SGHNT and CDR2 YENEEA.

This clone was recorded once. The gene calls are TRBV27 and TRBJ1-2, with a tentative D call TRBD1 (6 bases). Germline CDR1 reads MNHEY; CDR2 reads SMNVEV (reference sequence). CDR3 length: 15 amino acids. V lost 6 bases and J lost 0, with 14 bases in between. In DNA form, the CDR3 reads TGTGCCAGCAGGCAAGCGGACAGTGCTAACTATGGCTACACCTTC. It yields the protein CASRQADSANYGYTF.

This rearrangement joins TRBV11-2 to TRBJ1-2, with 9 bases fitting TRBD1. Germline loops: CDR1 SGHAT, CDR2 FQNNGV. The CDR3 covers 15 residues. Trimming cost V 6 bases and J 2 bases; bases outside gene matches: 7. The CDR3: CASRGGDRANYGYTF. CDR3 nucleotides: TGTGCCAGCAGGGGCGGGGACAGGGCCAACTATGGCTACACCTTC.

The gene calls are TRBV23-1 and TRBJ1-6, with 8 bases matching TRBD1. TRBV23-1 is treated as an ORF (open reading frame) with a function not yet certain. Losses at the gene ends were 3 bases for V and 9 bases for J; bases not matched to a gene: 22. The CDR3 has 20 amino acids. CDR3 sequence reads: CASSHNRDRRLRGPSSPLHF. The DNA of the CDR3 is TGCGCCAGCAGTCACAACCGGGACAGGCGGCTAAGGGGTCCTAGTTCACCCCTCCACTTT.